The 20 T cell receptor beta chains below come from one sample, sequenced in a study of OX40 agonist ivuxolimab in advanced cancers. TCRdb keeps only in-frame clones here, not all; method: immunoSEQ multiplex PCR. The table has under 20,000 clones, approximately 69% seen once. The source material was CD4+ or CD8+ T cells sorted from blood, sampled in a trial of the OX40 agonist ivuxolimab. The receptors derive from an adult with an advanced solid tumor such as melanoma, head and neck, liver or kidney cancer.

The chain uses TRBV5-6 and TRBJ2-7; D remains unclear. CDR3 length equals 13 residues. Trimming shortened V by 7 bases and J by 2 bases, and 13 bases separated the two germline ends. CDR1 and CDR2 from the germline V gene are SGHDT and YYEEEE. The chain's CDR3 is CASSQGWPYEQYF. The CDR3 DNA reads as TGTGCCAGCTCCCAAGGGTGGCCCTACGAGCAGTACTTC.

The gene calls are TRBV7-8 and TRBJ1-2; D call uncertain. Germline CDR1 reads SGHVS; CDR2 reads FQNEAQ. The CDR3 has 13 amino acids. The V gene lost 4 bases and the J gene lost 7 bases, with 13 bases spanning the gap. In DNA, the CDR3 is TGTGCCAGCAGCTCCCTCGGACTAGTTGGCTACACCTTC. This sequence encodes CASSSLGLVGYTF.

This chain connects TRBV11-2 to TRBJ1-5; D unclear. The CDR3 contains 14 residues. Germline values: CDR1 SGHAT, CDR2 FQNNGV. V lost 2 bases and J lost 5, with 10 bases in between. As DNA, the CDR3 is TGTGCCAGCAGCTTAAACTTTCCGGATCAGCCCCAGCATTTT. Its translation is CASSLNFPDQPQHF.

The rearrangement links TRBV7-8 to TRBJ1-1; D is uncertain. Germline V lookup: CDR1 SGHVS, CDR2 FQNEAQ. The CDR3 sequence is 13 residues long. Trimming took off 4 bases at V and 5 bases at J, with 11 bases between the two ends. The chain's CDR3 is CASSSYSGTEAFF. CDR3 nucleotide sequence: TGTGCCAGCAGCTCATACAGTGGTACTGAAGCTTTCTTT.

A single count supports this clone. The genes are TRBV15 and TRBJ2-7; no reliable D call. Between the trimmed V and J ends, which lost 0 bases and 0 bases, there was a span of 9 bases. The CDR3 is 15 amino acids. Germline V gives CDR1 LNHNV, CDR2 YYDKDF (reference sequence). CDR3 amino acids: CATSRDLGISYEQYF. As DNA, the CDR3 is TGTGCCACCAGCAGAGATCTAGGCATCTCCTACGAGCAGTACTTC.

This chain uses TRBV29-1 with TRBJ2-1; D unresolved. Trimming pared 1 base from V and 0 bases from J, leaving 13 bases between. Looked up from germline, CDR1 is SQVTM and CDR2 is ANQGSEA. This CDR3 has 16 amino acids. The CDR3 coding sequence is TGCAGCGTTGAAGGAACAGCTAGATCCTCCTACAATGAGCAGTTCTTC. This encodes CSVEGTARSSYNEQFF.

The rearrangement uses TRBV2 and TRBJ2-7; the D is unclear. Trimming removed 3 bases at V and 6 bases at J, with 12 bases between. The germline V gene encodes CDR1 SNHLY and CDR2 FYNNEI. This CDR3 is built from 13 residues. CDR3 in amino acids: CASSDSRVSEQYF. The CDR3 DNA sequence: TGTGCCAGCAGTGATTCTAGGGTTTCCGAGCAGTACTTC.

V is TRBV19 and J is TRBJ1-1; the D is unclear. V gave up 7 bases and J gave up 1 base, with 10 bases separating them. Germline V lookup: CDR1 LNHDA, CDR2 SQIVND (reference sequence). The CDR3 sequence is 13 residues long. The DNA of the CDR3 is TGTGCCAGTAAAGTGGGCGGGAACACTGAAGCTTTCTTT. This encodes CASKVGGNTEAFF. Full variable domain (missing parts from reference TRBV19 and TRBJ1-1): DGGITQSPKYLFRKEGQNVTLSCEQNLNHDAMYWYRQDPGQGLRLIYYSQIVNDFQKGDIAEGYSVSREKKESFPLTVTSAQKNPTAFYLCASKVGGNTEAFFGQGTRLTVV.

CDR3 sequence reads: CASSPGTSSNSPLHF. CDR3 nucleotide sequence: TGTGCCAGCTCACCAGGGACGTCTTCGAATTCACCCCTCCACTTT. The chain uses TRBV18 and TRBJ1-6, with a possible D match to TRBD1 (5 bases). The V gene lost 2 bases and the J gene lost 7 bases, with 12 bases spanning the gap. CDR1 and CDR2 from the germline V gene are KGHSH and LQKENI. The CDR3 has 15 amino acids. Full variable domain (rest looked up from reference TRBV18 and TRBJ1-6): NAGVMQNPRHLVRRRGQEARLRCSPMKGHSHVYWYRQLPEEGLKFMVYLQKENIIDESGMPKERFSAEFPKEGPSILRIQQVVRGDSAAYFCASSPGTSSNSPLHFGNGTRLTVT.

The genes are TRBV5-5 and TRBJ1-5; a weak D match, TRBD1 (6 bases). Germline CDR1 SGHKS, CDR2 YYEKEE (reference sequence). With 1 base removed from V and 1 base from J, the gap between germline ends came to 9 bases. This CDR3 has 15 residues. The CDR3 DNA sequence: TGTGCCAGCAGCTTGCAGGGGTACAGCAATCAGCCCCAGCATTTT. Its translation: CASSLQGYSNQPQHF.

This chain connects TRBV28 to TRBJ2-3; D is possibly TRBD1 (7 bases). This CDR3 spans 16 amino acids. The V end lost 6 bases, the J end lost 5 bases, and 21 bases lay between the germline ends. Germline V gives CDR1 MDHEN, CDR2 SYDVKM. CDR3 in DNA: TGTGCCAGCAGCCCTGAGACAGGGAGGTTTCAAGATACGCAGTATTTT. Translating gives CASSPETGRFQDTQYF.

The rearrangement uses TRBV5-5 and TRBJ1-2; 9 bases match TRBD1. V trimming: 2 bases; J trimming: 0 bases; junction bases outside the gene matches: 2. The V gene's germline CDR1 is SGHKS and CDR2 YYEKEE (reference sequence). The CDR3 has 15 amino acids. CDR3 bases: TGTGCCAGCAGCTTACAGGGGGCGGCTAACTATGGCTACACCTTC. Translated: CASSLQGAANYGYTF.

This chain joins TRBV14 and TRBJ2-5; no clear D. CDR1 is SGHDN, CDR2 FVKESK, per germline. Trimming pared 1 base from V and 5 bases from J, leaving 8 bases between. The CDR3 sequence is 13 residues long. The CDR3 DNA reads TGTGCCAGCAGCCAAGGGTTTTGGGAGACCCAGTACTTC. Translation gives CASSQGFWETQYF.

The CDR3 DNA follows: TGTGCCAGCAGCTTAGGGACAGCAGCCCAAGAGACCCAGTACTTC. This codes for CASSLGTAAQETQYF. This chain links TRBV7-6 with TRBJ2-5; the D gene is possibly TRBD1 (6 bases). CDR3 length equals 15 residues. With 1 base removed from V and 1 base from J, the gap between germline ends came to 10 bases. Germline CDR1 and CDR2: SGHVS and FNYEAQ.

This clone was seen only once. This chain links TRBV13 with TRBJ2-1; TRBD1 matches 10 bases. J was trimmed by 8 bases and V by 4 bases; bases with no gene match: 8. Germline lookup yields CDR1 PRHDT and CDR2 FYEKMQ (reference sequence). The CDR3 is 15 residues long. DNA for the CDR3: TGTGCCAGCAGCTCAAGAAGACAGGGGGCCTATGAGCAGTTCTTC. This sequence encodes CASSSRRQGAYEQFF.

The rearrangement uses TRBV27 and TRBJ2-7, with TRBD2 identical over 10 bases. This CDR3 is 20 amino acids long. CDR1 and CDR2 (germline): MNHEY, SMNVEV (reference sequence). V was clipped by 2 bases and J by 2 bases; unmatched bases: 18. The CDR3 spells CASSLPSLAGEALIPYEQYF. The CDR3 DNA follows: TGTGCCAGCAGTTTACCCTCGCTAGCGGGAGAGGCCCTGATCCCCTACGAGCAGTACTTC.

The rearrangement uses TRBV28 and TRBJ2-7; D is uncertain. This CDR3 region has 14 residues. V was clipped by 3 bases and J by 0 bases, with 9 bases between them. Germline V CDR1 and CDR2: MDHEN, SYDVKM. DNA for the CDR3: TGTGCCAGCAGTTTTTTGGGATACTCCTACGAGCAGTACTTC. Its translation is CASSFLGYSYEQYF.

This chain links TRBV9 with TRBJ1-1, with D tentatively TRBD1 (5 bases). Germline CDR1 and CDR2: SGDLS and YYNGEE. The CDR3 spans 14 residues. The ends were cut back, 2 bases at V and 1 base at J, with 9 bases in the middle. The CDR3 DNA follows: TGTGCCAGCAGCGTCTCTGGGGGGAACACTGAAGCTTTCTTT. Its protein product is CASSVSGGNTEAFF.

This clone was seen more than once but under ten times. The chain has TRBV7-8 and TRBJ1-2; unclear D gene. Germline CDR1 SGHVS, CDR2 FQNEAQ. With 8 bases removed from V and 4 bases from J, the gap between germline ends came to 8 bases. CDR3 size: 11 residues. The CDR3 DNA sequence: TGTGCCAGCGGAAGCCCCTATGGCTACACCTTC. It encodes CASGSPYGYTF.

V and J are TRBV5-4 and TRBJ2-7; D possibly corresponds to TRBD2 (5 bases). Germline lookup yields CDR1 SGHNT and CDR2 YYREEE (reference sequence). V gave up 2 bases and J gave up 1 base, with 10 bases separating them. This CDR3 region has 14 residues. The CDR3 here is CASSFSRGSYEQYF. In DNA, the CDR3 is TGTGCCAGCAGCTTTTCCCGCGGGTCCTACGAGCAGTACTTC.